A single sample is the source of the 6 T cell receptor beta chains below, sequenced in a study of blood T cell repertoires in COVID-19. Profiled with immunoSEQ multiplex PCR; TCRdb holds only in-frame clones, not every one. Here the sample spans about 70,000 clones, 75% to 90% being singletons. Sequencing input: peripheral blood. The receptors were sampled from a man between 35 and 55 years old with COVID-19, enrolled during active disease.

CDR3 loop: CATSRGTGYSNQPQHF. In DNA, the CDR3 is TGTGCCACCAGCAGAGGGACAGGGTATAGCAATCAGCCCCAGCATTTT. V gene TRBV15 combines with J gene TRBJ1-5, with 8 bases matching TRBD1. Trimming removed 1 base from V and 0 bases from J; junction bases left unmatched: 2. From germline, CDR1 is LNHNV and CDR2 YYDKDF (reference sequence). The CDR3 has 16 residues. The full variable domain, its missing parts supplied by reference TRBV15 and TRBJ1-5, is DAMVIQNPRYQVTQFGKPVTLSCSQTLNHNVMYWYQQKSSQAPKLLFHYYDKDFNNEADTPDNFQSRRPNTSFCFLDIRSPGLGDTAMYLCATSRGTGYSNQPQHFGDGTRLSIL.

V is TRBV7-2 and J is TRBJ2-7; TRBD2 matches at 7 bases. After removal of 3 bases from V and 2 bases from J, the junction contained 4 bases not matched to a gene. This CDR3 contains 14 residues. Germline loops: CDR1 SGHTA, CDR2 FQGNSA. CDR3 DNA sequence: TGTGCCAGCAGCTTGGGAGGGATACCCTACGAGCAGTACTTC. Translation: CASSLGGIPYEQYF.

The chain uses TRBV5-1 and TRBJ2-3; 7 positions match TRBD2. The germline V gene has CDR1 SGHRS and CDR2 YFSETQ. The CDR3 consists of 16 residues. J gave up 5 bases and V 4 bases, and 13 bases lay outside the gene matches. DNA of the CDR3: TGCGCCAGCAGCGCGAGGTCGGGGGAGGGAATAGATACGCAGTATTTT. It is translated as CASSARSGEGIDTQYF.

In this sample, this clone turned up once. This rearrangement joins TRBV5-8 to TRBJ2-7; 7 bases line up with TRBD1. Germline trimming cut 10 bases from V and 6 bases from J; bases unmatched to any gene: 13. CDR1 and CDR2 (germline): SGHTS, YDEGEE. This CDR3 region has 13 residues. The CDR3 sequence is CAGKQGVIIEQYF. The CDR3 nucleotides read TGTGCCGGAAAGCAGGGGGTTATCATCGAGCAGTACTTC.

The rearrangement links TRBV19 to TRBJ2-3, with D possibly TRBD1 on 5 matching bases. The CDR3 totals 13 residues. V shed 5 bases and J shed 1 base, with 7 bases lying between them. Per germline, CDR1 LNHDA and CDR2 SQIVND (reference sequence). The CDR3 is CASSVQGTDTQYF. In DNA form, the CDR3 reads TGTGCCAGTAGTGTACAGGGCACAGATACGCAGTATTTT.

The rearrangement uses TRBV6-5 and TRBJ1-6; D is possibly TRBD1 (6 bases). This CDR3 is built from 14 residues. Between the trimmed V and J ends, which lost 6 bases and 5 bases, there was a span of 11 bases. From germline, CDR1 is MNHEY and CDR2 SVGAGI. Here the CDR3 DNA reads TGTGCCAGCAGCCCCCGACAGGATAATTCACCCCTCCACTTT. Residues: CASSPRQDNSPLHF.